This T cell receptor (beta chain) stems from a study of T cell changes during pregnancy in multiple sclerosis. Clones were sequenced by immunoSEQ multiplex PCR, and TCRdb holds only the in-frame ones, with some missing. The repertoire holds around 62,000 clones, with 70% to 90% as singletons. As to this clone: It is unclear where the CDR3 begins or ends on the DNA, so no DNA is shown, and the CDR3 is as TCRdb lists it.

The CDR3 is made up of 14 amino acids, end residues included. Germline V gene lookup returns CDR1 SGHAT and CDR2 FQNNGV. The rearrangement links TRBV11-2 to TRBJ2-5; TRBD2, the table's D call, was not compared with the DNA. The starting material was peripheral blood, obtained in the first trimester of pregnancy. The TCR comes from a female donor with multiple sclerosis, enrolled in a pregnancy study. The CDR3 loop reads CASSLGWAGGNYYF.